This entry features one TCR beta chain sequence. Germline V gene lookup returns CDR1 ENHRY and CDR2 SYGVKD. This CDR3 is built from 16 residues. V was shortened by 5 bases and J by 2 bases, with 17 bases between the two germline ends. This entry is derived from a study of blood T cell repertoires in COVID-19. Across the study: In each case, the material was cDNA or gDNA derived from T cells, B-cell-depleted T cells, or PBMCs.

The protocol was immunoSEQ multiplex PCR, while the TCRdb copy is restricted to in-frame clones and leaves out a portion. Of over 85,000 clones listed, roughly nine tenths are singletons. The chain combines TRBV10-3 with TRBJ2-3; D is uncertain. Sequencing was performed on peripheral blood. The sequence came from a woman aged 50 to 60 with COVID-19, enrolled during active disease. CDR3 sequence: CAISTLSADSTDTQYF. In DNA, the CDR3 is TGTGCCATCAGTACCTTGTCGGCGGATTCCACAGATACGCAGTATTTT.